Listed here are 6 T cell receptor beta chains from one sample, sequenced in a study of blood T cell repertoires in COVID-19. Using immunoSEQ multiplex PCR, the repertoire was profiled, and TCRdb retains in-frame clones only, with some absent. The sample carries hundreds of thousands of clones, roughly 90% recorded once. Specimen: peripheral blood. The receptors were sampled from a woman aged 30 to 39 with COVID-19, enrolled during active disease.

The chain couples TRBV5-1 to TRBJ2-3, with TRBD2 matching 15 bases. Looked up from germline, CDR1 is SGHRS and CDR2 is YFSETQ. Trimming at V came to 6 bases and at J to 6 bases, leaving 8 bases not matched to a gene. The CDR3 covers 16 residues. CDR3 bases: TGCGCCAGCACGGGCAGGACTAGCGGGGGGGCGGATACGCAGTATTTT. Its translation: CASTGRTSGGADTQYF.

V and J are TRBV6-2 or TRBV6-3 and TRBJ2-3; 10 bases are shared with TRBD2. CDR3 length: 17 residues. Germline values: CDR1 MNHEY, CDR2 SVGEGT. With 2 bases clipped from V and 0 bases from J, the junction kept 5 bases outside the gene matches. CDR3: CASSYGASGGSTDTQYF. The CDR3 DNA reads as TGTGCCAGCAGTTACGGGGCTAGCGGGGGAAGCACAGATACGCAGTATTTT.

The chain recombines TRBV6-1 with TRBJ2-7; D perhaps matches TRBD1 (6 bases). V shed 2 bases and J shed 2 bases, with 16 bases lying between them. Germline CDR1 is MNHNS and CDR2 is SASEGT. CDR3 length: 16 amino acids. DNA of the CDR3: TGTGCCAGCAGTGAATTACAAGGACAGCGAACCTACGAGCAGTACTTC. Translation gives CASSELQGQRTYEQYF.

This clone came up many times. The CDR3 DNA sequence: TGTGCCAGCAGCTTAGTAGGGGGGGAAGGCGCTGAAGCTTTCTTT. The encoded protein is CASSLVGGEGAEAFF. J is TRBJ1-1 and V is TRBV7-6; TRBD1 might be the D (6 bases). The CDR3 totals 15 residues. The germline V gene has CDR1 SGHVS and CDR2 FNYEAQ. Trimming took 1 base from V and 6 from J, leaving 15 bases between them.

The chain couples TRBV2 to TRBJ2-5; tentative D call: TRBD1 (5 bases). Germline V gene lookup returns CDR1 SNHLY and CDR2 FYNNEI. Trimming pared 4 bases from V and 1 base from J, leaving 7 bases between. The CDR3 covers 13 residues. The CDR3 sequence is CASSVDSQETQYF. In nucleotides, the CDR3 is TGTGCCAGCAGTGTCGACAGCCAAGAGACCCAGTACTTC.

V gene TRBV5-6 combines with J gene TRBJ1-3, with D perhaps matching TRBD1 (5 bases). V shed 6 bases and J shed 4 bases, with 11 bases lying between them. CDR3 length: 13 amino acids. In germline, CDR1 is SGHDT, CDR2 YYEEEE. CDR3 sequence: CASTWTYGNTIYF. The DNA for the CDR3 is TGTGCCAGCACCTGGACATACGGAAACACCATATATTTT.